The rows below give T cell receptor beta chains drawn from one sample of a study of T cells in Graves' hyperthyroidism and ophthalmopathy. Each CDR3 protein gets one entry after TCRdb re-called the multiplex PCR reads with MiXCR. Of around 620,000 distinct CDR3 sequences listed, 14% were seen once; the top ten hold more than 6%. The sequenced material came from blood. These receptors were collected from a woman between 18 and 29 years old with Graves' ophthalmopathy. The CDR3 runs from the conserved cysteine through the conserved F or W. A D gene is named only where the DNA matches it firmly. Expanded clones are given a class, and other clones once, few, many or no size at all.

d_call	cdr3_length	j_call	v_call	clone_size	cdr3_aa	cdr3_nt
NA	11	TRBJ2-7	TRBV20-1	NA	CSAPLKYEQYF	TGCAGTGCTCCCCTTAAATACGAGCAGTACTTC
TRBD2	16	TRBJ2-7	TRBV12-5	NA	CASGLVLGSGRNEQYF	TGTGCTAGTGGTTTGGTACTGGGTAGCGGGAGGAACGAGCAGTACTTC
TRBD2	15	TRBJ2-4	TRBV7-2	many	CASSFWTGGKNIQYF	TGTGCCAGCAGCTTTTGGACGGGAGGCAAAAACATTCAGTACTTC
TRBD1	15	TRBJ1-5	TRBV6-1	NA	CASSEDGRGLGSQHF	TGTGCCAGCAGTGAAGACGGCAGGGGGCTGGGGTCCCAGCATTTT
NA	15	TRBJ1-5	TRBV12-3/TRBV12-4	few	CASSLRGYSNQPQHF	TGTGCCAGCAGTTTACGAGGGTATAGCAATCAGCCCCAGCATTTT
TRBD1	14	TRBJ2-7	TRBV9	many	CASSVRDRAYEQYF	TGTGCCAGCAGCGTCCGGGACAGGGCCTACGAGCAGTACTTC
NA	14	TRBJ2-5	TRBV24-1	many	CATSDAALVETQYF	TGTGCCACCAGTGATGCCGCTCTCGTGGAGACCCAGTACTTC
NA	13	TRBJ2-7	TRBV19	few	CASSPRSSLEQYF	TGTGCCAGTAGTCCCCGGTCCTCCCTGGAGCAGTACTTC
NA	12	TRBJ1-2	TRBV28	many	CASSTLPHGYTF	TGTGCCAGCAGTACCTTACCTCACGGCTACACCTTC
NA	14	TRBJ1-3	TRBV6-1	few	CASSELGAGNTIYF	TGTGCCAGCAGTGAATTGGGGGCTGGAAACACCATATATTTT
NA	15	TRBJ2-1	TRBV6-4	many	CASSDRVGGYNEQFF	TGTGCCAGCAGTGACAGGGTGGGAGGTTACAATGAGCAGTTCTTC
TRBD2	15	TRBJ2-7	TRBV19	few	CASSISSGRGYEQYF	TGTGCCAGTAGTATATCTAGCGGGAGAGGGTACGAGCAGTACTTC
TRBD2	17	TRBJ2-3	TRBV30	NA	CAWSVRLAGGSTDTQYF	TGTGCCTGGAGTGTACGGCTAGCGGGAGGGTCGACAGATACGCAGTATTTT
NA	14	TRBJ2-3	TRBV7-7	few	CASSLNRATDTQYF	TGTGCTAGCAGCCTAAACAGGGCCACAGATACGCAGTATTTT
NA	17	TRBJ2-2	TRBV20-1	NA	CSARVPYLIPNTGELFF	TGCAGTGCTAGAGTCCCTTACCTGATCCCGAACACCGGGGAGCTGTTTTTT
NA	13	TRBJ2-5	TRBV9	NA	CASSVDGREGLYF	TGTGCCAGCAGCGTAGACGGCAGGGAAGGTCTGTACTTC
TRBD2	14	TRBJ2-7	TRBV9	many	CASSVERERDEQYF	TGTGCCAGCAGCGTAGAGCGGGAGCGCGACGAGCAGTACTTC
TRBD2	16	TRBJ2-1	TRBV4-3	NA	CASSQGSAGGYNEQFF	TGCGCCAGCAGCCAAGGTTCGGCGGGGGGGTACAATGAGCAGTTCTTC
TRBD1	20	TRBJ1-3	TRBV27	NA	CASSFRALFRDRPPGNTIYF	TGTGCCAGCAGTTTTAGGGCACTTTTTAGGGACAGGCCCCCTGGAAACACCATATATTTT
NA	17	TRBJ2-3	TRBV27	NA	CASSLNPRSSGGDTQYF	TGTGCCAGCAGTTTAAATCCCCGTAGTAGCGGAGGAGATACGCAGTATTTT